The T cell receptor (beta chain) under discussion was sequenced for a study of a mutant IDH1 vaccine in newly diagnosed glioma. About the research overall: There were eight vaccinations for patients, given in weeks 1, 3, 5, 7, 11, 15, 19 and 23.

The CDR3 totals 14 residues. V lost 5 bases, J lost 6 bases, and 5 bases stayed unmatched. CDR1 is MNHEY and CDR2 is SMNVEV in the germline V gene (reference sequence). This table comes from immunoSEQ multiplex PCR, and its TCRdb copy is limited to in-frame clones, with some not included. The sample has about 120,000 clones; around 90% are singletons. As for time point: week 11, during vaccination. Every vaccine dose comprised 300 ug of mutant IDH1 20-mer peptide plus topical imiquimod. Study results and caveats: Any relationship between pseudoprogression and changes in top peripheral T cell clonotypes seemed absent. The occurrence of vaccine-induced immune responses was seen in more than 85% of patients.

To note about this clone: Its antigen remains unidentified.

The TCR comes from a woman between 45 and 60 years old with glioma. Sequenced material: PBMCs, taken from a glioma patient whose treatment included an IDH1 peptide vaccine. The V and J genes are TRBV27 and TRBJ1-2; 11 positions match TRBD1. Here the CDR3 DNA reads TGTGCCAGCAGTCCCAAGGACAGGGGGCATGGCTACACCTTC. Amino acids: CASSPKDRGHGYTF.